These 13 T cell receptor beta chains share one sample of origin, sequenced in a study of blood T cell repertoires in COVID-19. This table comes from immunoSEQ multiplex PCR, and its TCRdb copy is limited to in-frame clones, with some not included. The sample contains roughly 240,000 clones, more than 80% of which appear only once. The sequenced sample consisted of PBMCs or T cells enriched from blood (not recorded which). The receptor set was obtained from a man aged 50 to 59 who had been exposed to COVID-19.

V gene TRBV2 combines with J gene TRBJ2-1; possibly TRBD2 for D (7 bases). Germline V lookup: CDR1 SNHLY, CDR2 FYNNEI. The CDR3 is 12 amino acids. The V end lost 11 bases, the J end lost 14 bases, and 22 bases lay between the germline ends. This chain's CDR3 is CARGGSWTAEFF. The DNA for the CDR3 is TGTGCCCGCGGGGGTTCTTGGACAGCGGAGTTCTTC.

This clone was counted only a few times. The rearrangement joins TRBV18 to TRBJ1-1; 8 positions agree with TRBD1. CDR1 and CDR2 (germline): KGHSH, LQKENI. V was clipped by 3 bases and J by 10 bases; unmatched bases: 4. The CDR3 has 12 amino acids. CDR3 residues: CASSPDRELAFF. The CDR3 nucleotides read TGTGCCAGCTCACCGGACAGGGAGTTAGCTTTCTTT. Complete variable domain (other parts from reference TRBV18 and TRBJ1-1): NAGVMQNPRHLVRRRGQEARLRCSPMKGHSHVYWYRQLPEEGLKFMVYLQKENIIDESGMPKERFSAEFPKEGPSILRIQQVVRGDSAAYFCASSPDRELAFFGQGTRLTVV.

The chain carries TRBV14 and TRBJ1-2; unclear D gene. The germline gives CDR1 SGHDN, CDR2 FVKESK. V was trimmed by 0 bases and J by 1 base, leaving 6 bases between them. There are 14 residues in the CDR3. The DNA for the CDR3 is TGTGCCAGCAGCCAAGACGGGGATAACTATGGCTACACCTTC. This sequence encodes CASSQDGDNYGYTF.

The chain links TRBV29-1 to TRBJ1-1; D perhaps matches TRBD1 (6 bases). This CDR3 is 13 amino acids long. Germline loops: CDR1 SQVTM, CDR2 ANQGSEA. Trimming took 3 bases from V and 0 from J, leaving 8 bases between them. The CDR3 is CSVEGHLNTEAFF. The CDR3 bases are TGCAGCGTTGAGGGACACTTGAACACTGAAGCTTTCTTT.

The rearrangement links TRBV27 to TRBJ1-2; D is uncertain. Germline values: CDR1 MNHEY, CDR2 SMNVEV (reference sequence). The CDR3 loop spans 13 amino acids. V was cut by 2 bases and J by 5 bases, with 9 bases left in between. The chain's CDR3 is CASSLALGYGYTF. The CDR3 DNA follows: TGTGCCAGCAGTTTAGCGCTCGGTTATGGCTACACCTTC.

The chain links TRBV5-1 to TRBJ1-1, with TRBD1 matching over 7 bases. The CDR3 sequence is 16 residues long. Trimming removed 0 bases from V and 4 bases from J; junction bases left unmatched: 9. Germline CDR1 SGHRS, CDR2 YFSETQ. The CDR3 sequence is CASSLGQGWVSTEAFF. In DNA form, the CDR3 reads TGCGCCAGCAGCTTGGGACAGGGCTGGGTGAGCACTGAAGCTTTCTTT.

V gene TRBV11-2 combines with J gene TRBJ1-5; a weak D match, TRBD1 (5 bases). The ends were cut back, 3 bases at V and 4 bases at J, with 10 bases in the middle. The length of the CDR3 is 14 residues. Germline V gene data show CDR1 as SGHAT and CDR2 as FQNNGV. In nucleotides, the CDR3 is TGTGCCAGCAGCTTTGGGGGGGTTAATCAGCCCCAGCATTTT. It specifies CASSFGGVNQPQHF.

This clone showed up just once. The genes are TRBV18 and TRBJ1-4; D is undetermined. V dropped 6 bases and J dropped 8 bases, with 13 bases sitting between them. This CDR3 region has 13 residues. Germline V CDR1 and CDR2: KGHSH, LQKENI. In nucleotides, the CDR3 is TGTGCCAGCTCCCCCGGCCCGGAGGAAAAACTGTTTTTT. Translating it yields CASSPGPEEKLFF.

The J gene is TRBJ2-1, the V gene TRBV5-1, with 9 bases fitting TRBD2. V lost 7 bases, J lost 8 bases, and 10 bases stayed unmatched. The germline V gene encodes CDR1 SGHRS and CDR2 YFSETQ. The CDR3 runs 14 residues. The CDR3 protein is CASSRGGRADEQFF. CDR3 coding DNA: TGCGCCAGCTCCCGGGGCGGGAGGGCCGATGAGCAGTTCTTC.

This chain links TRBV4-1 with TRBJ2-1; D is possibly TRBD1 (6 bases). The CDR3 extends over 13 amino acids. V gave up 2 bases and J gave up 8 bases, with 10 bases separating them. The germline gives CDR1 MGHRA, CDR2 YSYEKL. This CDR3 reads CASSQTGLYEQFF. In nucleotides, the CDR3 is TGCGCCAGCAGCCAAACAGGGTTATATGAGCAGTTCTTC.

The chain couples TRBV5-4 to TRBJ2-3; D is possibly TRBD2 (5 bases). Germline values: CDR1 SGHNT, CDR2 YYREEE (reference sequence). Trimming pared 2 bases from V and 1 base from J, leaving 8 bases between. This CDR3 is built from 14 residues. CDR3 protein: CASSFTGGTDTQYF. CDR3 coding DNA: TGTGCCAGCAGCTTCACCGGGGGCACAGATACGCAGTATTTT.

This chain connects TRBV3-1 (or the pseudogene TRBV3-2) to TRBJ1-5; 7 bases fit TRBD1. The germline V gene has CDR1 LGHDT and CDR2 YNNKEL (reference sequence). The CDR3 is 14 residues long. V trimming: 0 bases; J trimming: 7 bases; junction bases outside the gene matches: 3. Here the CDR3 DNA reads TGTGCCAGCAGCCAAGATGCAGGGGGACAGCCCCAGCATTTT. It yields the protein CASSQDAGGQPQHF.

This chain links TRBV18 with TRBJ1-3, with no clear D. Trimming left V 2 bases short and J 0 bases short, with 14 bases between. The germline V gene has CDR1 KGHSH and CDR2 LQKENI. CDR3 length: 17 amino acids. CDR3 residues: CASSPNSMFSSGNTIYF. The CDR3 DNA is TGTGCCAGCTCACCAAATTCTATGTTTAGCTCTGGAAACACCATATATTTT.